A selection of T cell receptor beta chains follows, all from one sample in a study of CD8 T cells in ankylosing spondylitis. Via MiXCR, TCRdb re-called the 5' RACE reads, giving one row per CDR3 protein. The sample contains 390,000 or so distinct CDR3 sequences, approximately 20% of which appear only once. Material: blood, either unsorted or a sorted T cell fraction (not recorded which). Source of these receptors: a male donor with ankylosing spondylitis. Each CDR3 is given with its conserved first and last residue. A D gene is named only where the DNA matches it firmly. Size values are once, few and many counts, or a class for expanded clones, and some rows have none.

>TRBJ1-1|-|TRBV7-9|-
CASSLNRDGEAFF
TGTGCCAGCAGCTTAAACAGGGATGGTGAAGCTTTCTTT
>TRBJ2-6|-|TRBV2|-
CASSVMGQIYSGANVLTF
TGTGCCAGCAGTGTAATGGGACAAATATACTCTGGGGCCAACGTCCTGACTTTC
>TRBJ2-6|many|TRBV12-3/TRBV12-4|-
CASSSPQDSHTSGANVLTF
TGTGCCAGCAGTTCACCTCAGGACAGTCACACCTCTGGGGCCAACGTCCTGACTTTC
>TRBJ1-6|few|TRBV28|-
CASRTGTENSPLHF
TGTGCCAGCAGAACCGGGACGGAAAATTCACCCCTCCACTTT
>TRBJ2-1|many|TRBV12-3/TRBV12-4|-
CASSFRRVGNEQFF
TGTGCCAGCAGTTTCCGGCGTGTGGGCAATGAGCAGTTCTTC
>TRBJ2-1|-|TRBV5-1|TRBD2
CASSKSAGSSYNEQFF
TGCGCCAGCAGCAAATCAGCGGGGAGCTCCTACAATGAGCAGTTCTTC
>TRBJ2-7|-|TRBV2|TRBD2
CASSLLLAGGSSEQYF
TGTGCCAGCAGTCTACTTCTAGCGGGAGGTTCGTCCGAGCAGTACTTC
>TRBJ2-4|-|TRBV20-1|TRBD2
CSARVAGARLGNIQYF
TGCAGTGCTAGAGTAGCGGGAGCACGCCTGGGAAACATTCAGTACTTC
>TRBJ1-4|once|TRBV15|-
CATSRDPPPVTNEKLFF
TGTGCCACCAGCAGAGATCCCCCCCCGGTAACTAATGAAAAACTGTTTTTT
>TRBJ2-7|few|TRBV5-1|-
CASSPSGDYEQYF
TGCGCCAGCAGCCCCTCAGGAGACTACGAGCAGTACTTC
>TRBJ2-1|-|TRBV25-1|-
CASSDAPTAPTYNEQFF
TGTGCCAGCAGTGACGCCCCAACAGCGCCGACCTACAATGAGCAGTTCTTC
>TRBJ2-1|-|TRBV28|-
CASISGPKQYNEQFF
TGTGCCAGCATCTCCGGGCCTAAACAATACAATGAGCAGTTCTTC
>TRBJ1-1|few|TRBV7-9|TRBD1
CASSWTGINTEAFF
TGTGCCAGCAGCTGGACAGGAATTAACACTGAAGCTTTCTTT
>TRBJ1-1|-|TRBV20-1|TRBD1
CSASETGRGTEAFF
TGCAGTGCTAGCGAGACAGGGCGAGGGACTGAAGCTTTCTTT
>TRBJ2-1|few|TRBV4-3|-
CASSQGDGSRNEQFF
TGCGCCAGCAGCCAAGGGGACGGGTCGCGCAATGAGCAGTTCTTC
>TRBJ2-3|-|TRBV12-3/TRBV12-4|-
CASIPGAGPDTQYF
TGTGCCAGCATCCCTGGGGCGGGGCCAGATACGCAGTATTTT
>TRBJ2-1|-|TRBV19|TRBD2
CASSIGWLAGGLSSYNEQFF
TGTGCCAGTAGTATAGGGTGGCTAGCGGGAGGACTAAGCTCCTACAATGAGCAGTTCTTC
>TRBJ2-7|-|TRBV11-2|TRBD1
CASSHTRTGGKYEQYF
TGTGCCAGCAGCCACACCAGGACAGGGGGCAAATACGAGCAGTACTTC
>TRBJ2-3|few|TRBV7-2|TRBD1
CASSLGTGGRYTQYF
TGTGCCAGCAGCTTAGGGACAGGGGGCCGGTATACGCAGTATTTT
>TRBJ2-1|few|TRBV11-2|TRBD2
CASSLTSGSFEQFF
TGTGCCAGCAGCTTGACTAGCGGGAGTTTTGAGCAGTTCTTC
>TRBJ2-7|-|TRBV6-2/TRBV6-3|-
CASSRDEPPYEQYF
TGTGCCAGCAGTCGGGACGAACCACCCTACGAGCAGTACTTC
>TRBJ2-7|-|TRBV5-1|-
CASSLDSGRYEQYF
TGCGCCAGCAGCTTGGATTCCGGACGCTACGAGCAGTACTTC
>TRBJ1-4|-|TRBV29-1|-
CSAPRTEPNEKLFF
TGCAGCGCCCCAAGAACGGAGCCTAATGAAAAACTGTTTTTT
>TRBJ2-4|-|TRBV2|-
CASGYWDIQYF
TGTGCCAGCGGATACTGGGACATTCAGTACTTC
>TRBJ2-1|few|TRBV5-1|-
CASSLAWASEQFF
TGCGCCAGCAGCTTGGCCTGGGCCTCGGAGCAGTTCTTC
>TRBJ1-5|-|TRBV20-1|-
CSAQTPSGGNQPQHF
TGCAGTGCCCAGACGCCTAGTGGGGGCAATCAGCCCCAGCATTTT
>TRBJ1-1|-|TRBV11-3|-
CASSPPAGDDTEAFF
TGTGCCAGCAGCCCACCGGCGGGGGACGACACTGAAGCTTTCTTT
>TRBJ1-3|few|TRBV4-2|TRBD1
CASSQGGQAGNTIYF
TGTGCCAGCAGCCAAGGTGGACAGGCTGGAAACACCATATATTTT
>TRBJ2-2|-|TRBV5-5|-
CASSLASGPWGELFF
TGTGCCAGCAGCTTGGCCAGCGGTCCTTGGGGGGAGCTGTTTTTT
>TRBJ2-1|few|TRBV11-1|TRBD1
CASSLRDRGNNEQFF
TGTGCCAGCAGCTTAAGGGACAGGGGCAACAATGAGCAGTTCTTC
>TRBJ2-3|once|TRBV9|-
CASSPTERHSTDTQYF
TGTGCCAGCAGCCCGACGGAGCGGCACAGCACAGATACGCAGTATTTT
>TRBJ2-1|few|TRBV12-3/TRBV12-4|-
CASSPRVAGNEQFF
TGTGCCAGCAGTCCCCGGGTGGCCGGCAATGAGCAGTTCTTC
>TRBJ1-4|-|TRBV30|-
CAWSSPGYLFF
TGTGCCTGGAGTTCCCCAGGATACCTGTTTTTT
>TRBJ2-1|few|TRBV20-1|-
CSARQGGTSYNEQFF
TGCAGTGCTAGACAAGGCGGGACGAGCTACAATGAGCAGTTCTTC
>TRBJ2-2|-|TRBV6-1|-
CASSPFQGRTGELFF
TGTGCCAGCAGTCCCTTCCAGGGGAGGACCGGGGAGCTGTTTTTT
>TRBJ1-5|few|TRBV12-3/TRBV12-4|-
CASSLGGGRGNQPQHF
TGTGCCAGCAGTTTAGGGGGCGGCAGGGGCAATCAGCCCCAGCATTTT
>TRBJ2-7|-|TRBV9|-
CASSDTTGYEQYF
TGTGCCAGCAGCGACACGACAGGCTACGAGCAGTACTTC
>TRBJ2-4|few|TRBV7-3|-
CASSLNPIGVGGNIQYF
TGTGCCAGCAGCTTAAACCCGATCGGGGTAGGCGGAAACATTCAGTACTTC
>TRBJ2-2|few|TRBV7-8|TRBD2
CASSLMSGGNTGELFF
TGTGCCAGCAGCTTAATGAGCGGGGGGAACACCGGGGAGCTGTTTTTT
>TRBJ1-2|-|TRBV29-1|TRBD1
CSVGGQGEAYGYTF
TGCAGCGTTGGGGGACAGGGGGAGGCCTATGGCTACACCTTC
>TRBJ2-5|-|TRBV19|-
CASSATGSQETQYF
TGTGCCAGTAGCGCCACAGGGAGCCAAGAGACCCAGTACTTC
>TRBJ2-3|-|TRBV11-2|-
CASSSSPWSGVSTDTQYF
TGTGCCAGCAGCTCCTCCCCCTGGTCGGGTGTGAGCACAGATACGCAGTATTTT
>TRBJ2-5|-|TRBV2|TRBD2
CASVAGGAAQYF
TGTGCCAGCGTAGCGGGAGGGGCGGCCCAGTACTTC
>TRBJ2-1|-|TRBV20-1|-
CSAAQGAFLAGSSYNEQFF
TGCAGTGCCGCACAGGGGGCTTTTCTAGCGGGATCCTCCTACAATGAGCAGTTCTTC
>TRBJ2-7|few|TRBV7-7|TRBD1
CASSLKFGQGANYEQYF
TGTGCCAGCAGCTTAAAGTTTGGGCAGGGGGCGAATTACGAGCAGTACTTC
>TRBJ1-2|-|TRBV20-1|TRBD1
CSATQGYIWGYTF
TGCAGTGCTACACAGGGGTATATCTGGGGCTACACCTTC